Below, 7 T cell receptor beta chains from the same sample are listed, as sequenced in a study of blood T cells in healthy people across ages. For the second PCR, which ran for about 7 to 11 cycles, a sample-barcoded 5' primer and a J-beta primer mix were used. TCRdb recomputed calls from the 5' RACE reads with MiXCR, one row per CDR3 protein. The table shows 1.5 million to 2 million distinct CDR3 sequences, with roughly 28% occurring only once. The specimen was blood. These receptors originate from a woman under 40 in good health.

V gene TRBV7-9 combines with J gene TRBJ2-1; D assignment may be TRBD1 or TRBD2 (7 bases each). Germline V gene lookup returns CDR1 SEHNR and CDR2 FQNEAQ (reference sequence). V was clipped by 1 base and J by 12 bases, with 22 bases between them. This CDR3 has 16 amino acids. CDR3 bases: TGTGCCAGCAGCTTAGTGGCAGGGGGGGGGCCGGATGGGCAGTTCTTC. Its translation: CASSLVAGGGPDGQFF.

This clonotype has just one count. The rearrangement uses TRBV6-5 and TRBJ2-5, with 8 bases that match TRBD2. J lost 1 base, V lost 1 base, and 2 bases had no gene match. CDR1 is MNHEY and CDR2 is SVGAGI in the germline V gene. The CDR3 is made up of 15 amino acids. The CDR3 loop reads CASSYLAGFQETQYF. The DNA of the CDR3 is TGTGCCAGCAGTTACTTAGCGGGATTCCAAGAGACCCAGTACTTC.

In nucleotides, the CDR3 is TGTGCCACCAGCAGAGCAACCGGGACTAGCGGGGAGCTTGGTATAAATGAGCAGTTCTTC. As protein: CATSRATGTSGELGINEQFF. The V and J genes are TRBV15 and TRBJ2-1, with TRBD2 identical over 13 bases. Germline assignment: CDR1 LNHNV and CDR2 YYDKDF (reference sequence). The J segment lost 7 bases and the V segment lost 1 base, leaving 16 bases of the junction unmatched. The CDR3 contains 20 residues.

Here the CDR3 DNA reads TGTGCCAGCAGCGTAGAGGTTAGCGGGGGCGGTGAGCAGTTCTTC. Translating gives CASSVEVSGGGEQFF. The chain combines TRBV9 with TRBJ2-1, with 9 bases aligning to TRBD2. The CDR3 is 15 residues long. Trimming took 0 bases from V and 9 from J; bases not matched to a gene: 7. Germline lookup yields CDR1 SGDLS and CDR2 YYNGEE.

This clonotype was seen at least ten times. This rearrangement joins TRBV7-2 to TRBJ2-3; 10 bases align to TRBD2. Germline V gene data show CDR1 as SGHTA and CDR2 as FQGNSA. V trimming: 6 bases; J trimming: 6 bases; junction bases outside the gene matches: 6. The CDR3 has 14 residues. The CDR3 region has the DNA TGTGCCAGCAGTTCGAGCGGGAGGGTGGATACGCAGTATTTT. Residues: CASSSSGRVDTQYF.

The genes are TRBV14 and TRBJ2-1; D ambiguous. CDR1 and CDR2 (germline): SGHDN, FVKESK. The V gene lost 2 bases and the J gene lost 10 bases, with 15 bases spanning the gap. The CDR3 sequence is 14 residues long. CDR3 in amino acids: CASSQFKGSYEQFF. CDR3 nucleotide sequence: TGTGCCAGCAGCCAATTCAAGGGCTCCTACGAGCAGTTCTTC.

This clonotype was recorded a few times. The junction differs from germline at one of its ends, possibly a read error. V is TRBV28 and J is TRBJ2-7, with D perhaps TRBD1 (6 bases). Per germline, CDR1 MDHEN and CDR2 SYDVKM. The CDR3 consists of 13 residues. CDR3 in DNA: TGTGCCAACAGTTTCCAGGACAGCTACGAGCAGTACTTC. Residues: CANSFQDSYEQYF. The variable domain in full, completed from reference TRBV28 and TRBJ2-7, reads DVKVTQSSRYLVKRTGEKVFLECVQDMDHENMFWYRQDPGLGLRLIYFSYDVKMKEKGDIPEGYSVSREKKERFSLILESASTNQTSMYLCANSFQDSYEQYFGPGTRLTVT.